The clone carrying this T cell receptor beta chain is termed hyperexpanded (1% or more). As yet, its antigen is unknown. Other DNA variants within this sample encode the same CDR3. With 0 bases removed from V and 4 bases from J, the gap between germline ends came to 11 bases. This CDR3 is built from 15 residues. The germline gives CDR1 PRHDT, CDR2 FYEKMQ (reference sequence). These data come from a study of T cells after posttransplantation cyclophosphamide. TCRdb's copy holds only in-frame clones and misses some; the assay was immunoSEQ multiplex PCR. The sample records hundreds of clones, almost 60% being singletons. Study results and caveats: Later post-transplant blood repertoires were often dominated by donor CD8+ memory clones. TRB overlap between skin or GI tissue T cells and blood was limited. Recipient CMV seropositivity and CMV reactivation strongly tracked TRB clonality.

Treatment was busulfan-fludarabine conditioning, a marrow graft, and cyclophosphamide on days +3 and +4. This chain connects TRBV13 to TRBJ2-3; D might be TRBD1 (6 bases). This TCR was sampled from a male patient aged 50 to 59 who received an allogeneic stem cell transplant from an unrelated donor, was CMV-positive, and had acute GVHD only. Some T cells may possibly be graft donor cells. Sequenced here: CD8+ T cells sorted from blood, sampled after allogeneic stem cell transplant with posttransplant cyclophosphamide. CDR3 sequence reads: CASSLGQGHPDTQYF. Written as DNA, the CDR3 is TGTGCCAGCAGCTTAGGGCAGGGACATCCAGATACGCAGTATTTT.